The sequence of this TCR beta chain was determined in a study of T cell responses to AZD1222 COVID-19 vaccine. Study summary: Researchers grouped second doses given at about 4 or about 12 weeks into one pool. The study, taken as a whole, reports: Targeting of unmutated variant regions was reportedly seen in nearly half of spike-specific TCRs. Females made up more of the donors, who were largely white British, and clonal diversity may have come out too low. Once two AZD1222 doses were given, Spike-specific TCR breadth and depth went up.

The assay was immunoSEQ multiplex PCR, and TCRdb's table has in-frame clones only and misses some. The sample consists of some 120,000 clones, about 90% of them appearing once. This clone was counted only a few times. What it binds is unknown. The length of the CDR3 is 16 residues. CDR1 is SGHTA and CDR2 is FQGTGA in the germline V gene. The germline V and J ends were trimmed by 5 bases and 0 bases, with 13 bases remaining between them. The chain combines TRBV7-3 with TRBJ2-2; D call uncertain. This clonotype was obtained from an adult in good health. Sequences were derived from peripheral blood, sampled on day 0 of AZD1222 vaccination. The CDR3 spells CASSRLPLSNTGELFF. Written as DNA, the CDR3 is TGTGCCAGCAGCCGTCTACCCCTATCGAACACCGGGGAGCTGTTTTTT.